A single sample is the source of the 8 T cell receptor beta chains below, sequenced in a study of CD8 T cells in Susac syndrome. RNA amounts of roughly 0.5 to 1 ug underwent reverse transcription with random hexamers. MiXCR, run by TCRdb on the immunoSEQ multiplex PCR reads, gives a single entry per CDR3 protein. This sample carries around 190,000 distinct CDR3 sequences, about 94% of them seen once, and the ten largest clones take 0.1%. Specimen: CD4+ T cells from PBMCs. The receptors shown here come from a human donor in good health.

The rearrangement joins TRBV6-1 to TRBJ1-5; D is possibly TRBD1 (5 bases). Trimming took off 2 bases at V and 7 bases at J, with 15 bases between the two ends. Per germline, CDR1 MNHNS and CDR2 SASEGT. The length of the CDR3 is 15 residues. CDR3 nucleotides: TGTGCCAGCAGTGAAATTTCCTCTACAGGACAGCCCCAGCATTTT. This encodes CASSEISSTGQPQHF.

The chain combines TRBV27 with TRBJ2-5; TRBD1 matches 9 bases. V was pared by 6 bases and J by 4 bases, with 9 bases of the junction left unmatched. Germline CDR1 reads MNHEY; CDR2 reads SMNVEV (reference sequence). There are 15 residues in the CDR3. The CDR3 is CASSYSYRGRETQYF. The CDR3 nucleotides are TGTGCCAGCAGCTATTCTTACAGGGGGCGAGAGACCCAGTACTTC.

V gene TRBV10-3 combines with J gene TRBJ2-3, with 9 bases fitting TRBD2. The CDR3 consists of 16 residues. Germline assignment: CDR1 ENHRY and CDR2 SYGVKD. V was clipped by 2 bases and J by 1 base; unmatched bases: 4. In DNA, the CDR3 is TGTGCCATCAGTGAGAGGGCTAGCGGGGGCACAGATACGCAGTATTTT. This codes for CAISERASGGTDTQYF.

V usage is TRBV19 and J usage is TRBJ2-5; D remains unclear. The CDR3 is 14 amino acids. The germline V and J ends were trimmed by 3 bases and 2 bases, with 10 bases remaining between them. Looked up from germline, CDR1 is LNHDA and CDR2 is SQIVND (reference sequence). CDR3 sequence: CASSIGRLQETQYF. Here the CDR3 DNA reads TGTGCCAGTAGTATCGGACGACTTCAAGAGACCCAGTACTTC.

The chain joins TRBV6-1 to TRBJ2-3; no reliable D call. Germline V CDR1 and CDR2: MNHNS, SASEGT. The V end lost 6 bases, the J end lost 4 bases, and 11 bases lay between the germline ends. This CDR3 is built from 13 residues. CDR3 nucleotide sequence: TGTGCCAGCAGCCCCGTTATCTCAGATACGCAGTATTTT. Translated, it gives CASSPVISDTQYF.

The chain links TRBV20-1 to TRBJ1-4, with D possibly matching TRBD1 (5 bases). The V gene's germline CDR1 is DFQATT and CDR2 SNEGSKA (reference sequence). This CDR3 has 10 amino acids. CDR3 residues: CRARGEKLFF. The CDR3 coding sequence is TGCAGAGCGAGGGGTGAAAAACTGTTTTTT.

This chain links TRBV4-3 with TRBJ2-1; the D is unclear. The CDR3 length is 14 residues. V was shortened by 0 bases and J by 10 bases, with 13 bases between the two germline ends. Germline V gives CDR1 LGHNA, CDR2 YSLEER. CDR3 sequence reads: CASSQELSSREQFF. CDR3 coding DNA: TGCGCCAGCAGCCAAGAACTTTCCTCACGCGAGCAGTTCTTC.

This chain links TRBV5-1 with TRBJ2-7, with D perhaps being TRBD1 or TRBD2 (5 bases each). CDR3 length equals 13 residues. V lost 3 bases, J lost 3 bases, and 10 bases lay in between. Germline assignment: CDR1 SGHRS and CDR2 YFSETQ. This CDR3 reads CASSYGDGYEQYF. The CDR3 nucleotides read TGCGCCAGCAGCTACGGGGACGGCTACGAGCAGTACTTC.